Shown below are 32 T cell receptor beta chains from a single sample sequenced in a study of cytomegalovirus exposure and HLA in healthy donors. The PCR contained 60 Vbeta and 13 Jbeta primers. TCRdb keeps only in-frame clones here, not all; method: immunoSEQ multiplex PCR. The table shows roughly 140,000 clones, with approximately 78% occurring only once. Sequenced material: PBMCs. The source of these receptors is a woman in her late teens or twenties in good health and CMV-seropositive.

The chain uses TRBV4-3 and TRBJ2-1, with TRBD2 as a possible D gene (5 bases). The CDR3 has 14 residues. Deletions cut 0 bases from V and 8 bases from J, with 11 bases between. The germline CDR1 and CDR2 sequences are LGHNA and YSLEER. Here the CDR3 DNA reads TGCGCCAGCAGCCAAGATCCACAACTAGATGAGCAGTTCTTC. The encoded protein is CASSQDPQLDEQFF.

J is TRBJ1-2 and V is TRBV6-5, with D possibly matching TRBD1 (6 bases). CDR1 is MNHEY, CDR2 SVGAGI, per germline. The CDR3 sequence is 15 residues long. Trimming removed 0 bases from V and 4 bases from J, with 12 bases in between. CDR3 DNA: TGTGCCAGCAGTTACTCATTCCAGGGGCTCTATGGCTACACCTTC. It specifies CASSYSFQGLYGYTF.

The CDR3 sequence is CASSWTGNEQFF. The CDR3 region has the DNA TGTGCCAGCAGTTGGACTGGCAATGAGCAGTTCTTC. J is TRBJ2-1 and V is TRBV11-3, with D perhaps matching TRBD2 (5 bases). V lost 6 bases, J lost 6 bases, and 9 bases lay in between. Germline V gene data show CDR1 as SGHNT and CDR2 as YENEEA. This CDR3 comprises 12 residues.

The chain uses TRBV27 and TRBJ2-7; D is perhaps TRBD2 (7 bases). V lost 5 bases and J lost 7, with 21 bases in between. The CDR3 is 15 residues long. Germline CDR1 MNHEY, CDR2 SMNVEV (reference sequence). The CDR3 is CASSTMGGAPYEQYF. CDR3 sequence (DNA): TGTGCCAGCAGTACTATGGGGGGGGCACCTTATGAGCAGTACTTC.

The chain recombines TRBV5-6 with TRBJ2-4; no clear D gene. Germline assignment: CDR1 SGHDT and CDR2 YYEEEE. The CDR3 length is 19 residues. The ends were cut back, 0 bases at V and 1 base at J, with 20 bases in the middle. In nucleotides, the CDR3 is TGTGCCAGCAGCTTGGCCGCTAGGTCGAATGCTAAGGCCAAAAACATTCAGTACTTC. The encoded protein is CASSLAARSNAKAKNIQYF.

V usage is TRBV15 and J usage is TRBJ1-4, with 8 bases fitting TRBD1. Germline CDR1 and CDR2: LNHNV and YYDKDF (reference sequence). The CDR3 sequence is 17 residues long. The junction had 5 bases not matched to a gene; V was cut back by 2 bases and J by 0 bases. The CDR3 region is CATSRYPTGATNEKLFF. For the CDR3, the DNA is TGTGCCACCAGCAGATACCCGACAGGGGCAACTAATGAAAAACTGTTTTTT.

The sample holds one count of this clone. The chain recombines TRBV19 with TRBJ2-5, with 8 bases that match TRBD1. V lost 5 bases and J lost 5; bases outside the gene matches: 10. Germline V gene sequence: CDR1 LNHDA, CDR2 SQIVND (reference sequence). The CDR3 contains 15 residues. The CDR3 loop is CASSVRQGMGETQYF. In DNA form, the CDR3 reads TGTGCCAGTAGTGTCCGACAGGGGATGGGTGAGACCCAGTACTTC.

V and J are TRBV18 and TRBJ1-5; 7 nucleotides align to TRBD1. The length of the CDR3 is 14 residues. Trimming cost V 4 bases and J 6 bases; bases outside gene matches: 6. CDR1 is KGHSH, CDR2 LQKENI, per germline. The CDR3 spells CASSQGARGQPQHF. The CDR3 nucleotides read TGTGCCAGCTCACAGGGGGCGCGGGGTCAGCCCCAGCATTTT.

V is TRBV7-9 and J is TRBJ1-1; D remains ambiguous. Germline lookup yields CDR1 SEHNR and CDR2 FQNEAQ (reference sequence). Deletions cut 2 bases from V and 2 bases from J, with 6 bases between. CDR3 size: 13 residues. For the CDR3, the DNA is TGTGCCAGCAGCTTAAAAACAAACACTGAAGCTTTCTTT. The encoded protein is CASSLKTNTEAFF.

In its sample, this clone was seen a few times. V is TRBV5-6 and J is TRBJ1-1; D remains ambiguous. CDR1 is SGHDT, CDR2 YYEEEE, per germline. Trimming removed 3 bases at V and 8 bases at J, with 17 bases between. The CDR3 is made up of 14 amino acids. The CDR3 spells CASSSVRTMEEAFF. DNA of the CDR3: TGTGCCAGCAGCTCAGTCCGGACTATGGAGGAAGCTTTCTTT.

The gene calls are TRBV5-6 and TRBJ1-1; TRBD1 matches at 10 bases. There are 15 residues in the CDR3. Losses at the gene ends were 4 bases for V and 0 bases for J; bases not matched to a gene: 3. Germline V CDR1 and CDR2: SGHDT, YYEEEE. The CDR3 sequence is CASSADRGLNTEAFF. In nucleotides, the CDR3 is TGTGCCAGCAGCGCCGACAGGGGGCTGAACACTGAAGCTTTCTTT.

The chain couples TRBV18 to TRBJ1-5, with D perhaps TRBD1 (5 bases). V was cut by 1 base and J by 6 bases, with 7 bases left in between. Germline-derived CDR1 and CDR2 are KGHSH and LQKENI. The CDR3 loop spans 13 amino acids. The CDR3 coding sequence is TGTGCCAGCTCACCACGGGGGGGTCAGCCCCAGCATTTT. This sequence encodes CASSPRGGQPQHF.

V and J are TRBV6-1 and TRBJ1-2; D is ambiguous. CDR1 MNHNS and CDR2 SASEGT come from the germline V gene. The CDR3 length is 12 residues. V dropped 8 bases and J dropped 8 bases, with 15 bases sitting between them. The CDR3 nucleotides are TGTGCCAGCGGTCATATTGACGGGGGCTACACCTTC. Protein: CASGHIDGGYTF.

The chain couples TRBV6-1 to TRBJ2-1; TRBD2 aligns across 7 bases. The length of the CDR3 is 15 residues. V was clipped by 11 bases and J by 0 bases; unmatched bases: 10. Germline V gene data show CDR1 as MNHNS and CDR2 as SASEGT. The CDR3: CAAGEGRSSYNEQFF. As DNA, the CDR3 is TGTGCCGCTGGGGAGGGACGGAGCTCCTACAATGAGCAGTTCTTC.

This clone has only a few counts. The chain combines TRBV15 with TRBJ1-3, with 9 bases fitting TRBD1. Trimming removed 0 bases from V and 0 bases from J; junction bases left unmatched: 12. This CDR3 region has 20 residues. CDR1 LNHNV and CDR2 YYDKDF come from the germline V gene (reference sequence). CDR3 loop: CATSRDDGTGRFDSGNTIYF. CDR3 sequence (DNA): TGTGCCACCAGCAGAGATGATGGGACAGGGCGATTCGACTCTGGAAACACCATATATTTT.

The chain uses TRBV10-2 and TRBJ1-3; the D gene is possibly TRBD1 (6 bases). CDR3 size: 13 residues. With 8 bases removed from V and 4 bases from J, the gap between germline ends came to 12 bases. The V gene's germline CDR1 is WSHSY and CDR2 SAAADI. Here the CDR3 DNA reads TGCGCCAGCCAAACAGGGTCAGGAAACACCATATATTTT. The encoded protein is CASQTGSGNTIYF.

The rearrangement joins TRBV6-4 to TRBJ2-2; possible D gene TRBD1, 7 bases. The CDR3 totals 13 residues. Trimming stripped 8 bases from V and 3 bases from J, with 10 bases between. Germline V gene data show CDR1 as MRHNA and CDR2 as SNTAGT. CDR3 in DNA: TGTGCCAGCGGCAGGGGGGACACCGGGGAGCTGTTTTTT. Residues: CASGRGDTGELFF.

V is TRBV18 and J is TRBJ1-4; D gene uncertain. The CDR3 is made up of 15 amino acids. Germline V CDR1 and CDR2: KGHSH, LQKENI. Trimming took 3 bases from V and 5 from J, leaving 13 bases between them. The CDR3 spells CASSPTKGVNEKLFF. DNA of the CDR3: TGTGCCAGCTCACCGACAAAGGGAGTGAATGAAAAACTGTTTTTT.

The rearrangement uses TRBV5-1 and TRBJ2-7, with D unresolved. The CDR3 is 14 amino acids. With 0 bases removed from V and 3 bases from J, the gap between germline ends came to 10 bases. From germline, CDR1 is SGHRS and CDR2 YFSETQ. CDR3 in DNA: TGCGCCAGCAGCTTGGCTAAAGTAAACTACGAGCAGTACTTC. This translates into CASSLAKVNYEQYF.

The V call is TRBV7-9, the J call TRBJ2-7; D is perhaps TRBD2 (5 bases). The germline V and J ends were trimmed by 5 bases and 1 base, with 12 bases remaining between them. CDR1 and CDR2 from the germline V gene are SEHNR and FQNEAQ (reference sequence). This CDR3 comprises 14 residues. CDR3: CASSRRGESYEQYF. CDR3 DNA sequence: TGTGCCAGCAGCCGTCGGGGTGAGTCCTACGAGCAGTACTTC.

The chain joins TRBV11-1 to TRBJ2-7, with 8 nucleotides matching TRBD1. CDR3 length: 14 amino acids. CDR1 SGHAT and CDR2 FQDESV come from the germline V gene (reference sequence). The ends lost 1 base at V and 2 bases at J; junction bases unmatched: 1. The CDR3, as DNA: TGTGCCAGCAGCTTAGAGGACAGGGCCTACGAGCAGTACTTC. Its translation: CASSLEDRAYEQYF.

The chain employs TRBV11-2 and TRBJ2-5, with 14 bases aligning to TRBD2. The CDR3 is made up of 15 amino acids. V lost 6 bases to trimming and J lost 3 bases; unmatched junction nucleotides: 3. In germline, CDR1 is SGHAT, CDR2 FQNNGV. The CDR3 loop is CASSKGLAGEETQYF. CDR3 bases: TGTGCCAGCAGTAAGGGACTAGCGGGAGAAGAGACCCAGTACTTC.

This clone was detected only once. V and J are TRBV28 and TRBJ2-4; no clear D gene. This CDR3 spans 15 amino acids. V lost 2 bases and J lost 0, with 8 bases in between. CDR1 and CDR2 from the germline V gene are MDHEN and SYDVKM. The CDR3 DNA reads TGTGCCAGCAGTTTAGACATCTTAGCCAAAAACATTCAGTACTTC. Amino acid sequence: CASSLDILAKNIQYF.

J is TRBJ2-3 and V is TRBV10-3; weak D call: TRBD1 (5 bases). Per the germline V gene, CDR1 is ENHRY and CDR2 is SYGVKD. V shed 11 bases and J shed 3 bases, with 18 bases lying between them. CDR3 length: 14 amino acids. The CDR3 here is CASGSGMKTDTQYF. The CDR3 nucleotides are TGTGCCTCCGGATCAGGGATGAAGACAGATACGCAGTATTTT.

This chain connects TRBV5-1 to TRBJ1-1, with TRBD1 matching 9 bases. V shed 4 bases, J shed 1 base, and the junction held 5 bases outside the gene matches. This CDR3 region has 15 residues. The V gene's germline CDR1 is SGHRS and CDR2 YFSETQ. In nucleotides, the CDR3 is TGCGCCAGCAGCCGAGCGACAGGGGGGAACACTGAAGCTTTCTTT. This codes for CASSRATGGNTEAFF.

This rearrangement joins TRBV6-5 to TRBJ2-2, with D possibly TRBD1 on 6 matching bases. V was trimmed by 5 bases and J by 5 bases, leaving 6 bases between them. The CDR3 covers 12 residues. Germline V gene sequence: CDR1 MNHEY, CDR2 SVGAGI. For the CDR3, the DNA is TGTGCCAGCAGTAGGGGGACCGGGGAGCTGTTTTTT. It codes for CASSRGTGELFF.

J is TRBJ1-6 and V is TRBV30, with a tentative D call TRBD1 (6 bases). CDR3 length: 15 amino acids. Trimming took off 0 bases at V and 9 bases at J, with 15 bases between the two ends. Germline V gene sequence: CDR1 GTSNPN, CDR2 SVGIG (reference sequence). The CDR3 sequence: CAWSVRTALVSPLHF. The CDR3 nucleotides are TGTGCCTGGAGTGTACGGACAGCCTTGGTTTCACCCCTCCACTTT.

The chain carries TRBV28 and TRBJ1-1, with D possibly being TRBD1 (6 bases). V gave up 4 bases and J gave up 7 bases, with 13 bases separating them. Looked up from germline, CDR1 is MDHEN and CDR2 is SYDVKM. The CDR3 runs 13 residues. CDR3: CASSYPGVIEAFF. The CDR3 DNA is TGTGCCAGCAGTTACCCAGGGGTGATTGAAGCTTTCTTT. Supplemented by reference TRBV28 and TRBJ1-1, the full variable domain reads DVKVTQSSRYLVKRTGEKVFLECVQDMDHENMFWYRQDPGLGLRLIYFSYDVKMKEKGDIPEGYSVSREKKERFSLILESASTNQTSMYLCASSYPGVIEAFFGQGTRLTVV.

This chain links TRBV7-9 with TRBJ2-5; a weak D match, TRBD2 (5 bases). Per the germline V gene, CDR1 is SEHNR and CDR2 is FQNEAQ (reference sequence). V was clipped by 5 bases and J by 9 bases, with 10 bases between them. The CDR3 totals 11 residues. Here the CDR3 DNA reads TGTGCCAGCAGCCACCAGGAGGCCCAGTACTTC. Encoded protein: CASSHQEAQYF. Full variable domain (missing parts from reference TRBV7-9 and TRBJ2-5): DTGVSQNPRHKITKRGQNVTFRCDPISEHNRLYWYRQTLGQGPEFLTYFQNEAQLEKSRLLSDRFSAERPKGSFSTLEIQRTEQGDSAMYLCASSHQEAQYFGPGTRLLVL.

V gene TRBV11-2 combines with J gene TRBJ2-7, with D tentatively TRBD2 (6 bases). There are 14 residues in the CDR3. Trimming took 4 bases from V and 2 from J, leaving 12 bases between them. Germline V gives CDR1 SGHAT, CDR2 FQNNGV. The CDR3 DNA follows: TGTGCCAGCAGCTGGAGGGCAGGGCCCTACGAGCAGTACTTC. It codes for CASSWRAGPYEQYF.

The V and J genes are TRBV5-4 and TRBJ2-5, with 8 bases identical to TRBD2. CDR1 is SGHNT, CDR2 YYREEE, per germline (reference sequence). The ends lost 4 bases at V and 4 bases at J; junction bases unmatched: 3. The CDR3 runs 13 residues. CDR3 coding DNA: TGTGCCAGCAGCCCGGGGGGGTCAGAGACCCAGTACTTC. Translation gives CASSPGGSETQYF.

This clone was counted between two and nine times. V gene TRBV30 combines with J gene TRBJ2-7, with 7 bases aligning to TRBD2. The germline V gene has CDR1 GTSNPN and CDR2 SVGIG (reference sequence). J lost 3 bases, V lost 1 base, and 9 bases had no gene match. CDR3 size: 15 residues. The CDR3 is CAWSGSGGRSYEQYF. CDR3 nucleotides: TGTGCCTGGAGTGGATCGGGGGGTCGTAGCTACGAGCAGTACTTC.